A selection of T cell receptor beta chains follows, all from one sample in a study of T-cell memory formation after mild COVID-19. TCRdb reprocessed the 5' RACE reads via MiXCR and lists one record per CDR3 protein. The sample holds fewer than 600,000 distinct CDR3 sequences, less than 25% seen once. Sequences were obtained from PBMCs or a T cell subset sorted from them (not recorded which). The receptors derive from an adult woman who had mild COVID-19 (a few samples of this study predate the infection). Cell type and time point are not known. CDR3s include the opening cysteine and the closing phenylalanine or tryptophan. Fields, in order: D gene, clone size, J gene, V gene, CDR3 DNA, CDR3 protein. A D gene is named only where the DNA matches it firmly. The size of a clone is reported for some rows only, either as once, few or many, or as a class for expanded clones.

d_call: -
clone_size: many
j_call: TRBJ2-7
v_call: TRBV7-6
cdr3_nt: TGTGCCAGCAGCTTAGCAAGCCAGGGGAGTACCTACGAGCAGTACTTC
cdr3_aa: CASSLASQGSTYEQYF

d_call: TRBD2
clone_size: -
j_call: TRBJ2-2
v_call: TRBV24-1
cdr3_nt: TGTGCCACCAGTGATTCGGGACTAGCGGGAATCATCGGGGAGCTGTTTTTT
cdr3_aa: CATSDSGLAGIIGELFF

d_call: -
clone_size: once
j_call: TRBJ2-5
v_call: TRBV5-5
cdr3_nt: TGTGCCAGCAGCCCCCGGGCCCCCGACAGAACCCAGTACTTC
cdr3_aa: CASSPRAPDRTQYF

d_call: TRBD1
clone_size: few
j_call: TRBJ2-1
v_call: TRBV2
cdr3_nt: TGTGCCAGCAGAGATGACAGGGGCTCCTACAATGAGCAGTTCTTC
cdr3_aa: CASRDDRGSYNEQFF

d_call: TRBD2
clone_size: -
j_call: TRBJ2-1
v_call: TRBV6-5
cdr3_nt: TGTGCCAGCAGTTACTCCGGGCTAGCGGGGGACAATGAGCAGTTCTTC
cdr3_aa: CASSYSGLAGDNEQFF

d_call: TRBD2
clone_size: -
j_call: TRBJ2-7
v_call: TRBV15
cdr3_nt: TGTGCCACCAGCACGGGAGGTTCATACGAGCAGTACTTC
cdr3_aa: CATSTGGSYEQYF

d_call: TRBD2
clone_size: few
j_call: TRBJ2-5
v_call: TRBV11-3
cdr3_nt: TGTGCCAGCAGCATAAGGGAGGGTTCAGAGACCCAGTACTTC
cdr3_aa: CASSIREGSETQYF

d_call: TRBD2
clone_size: few
j_call: TRBJ2-3
v_call: TRBV9
cdr3_nt: TGTGCCAGCAGAAGTGGGGGGGGTACAGATACGCAGTATTTT
cdr3_aa: CASRSGGGTDTQYF

d_call: TRBD2
clone_size: few
j_call: TRBJ2-1
v_call: TRBV7-7
cdr3_nt: TGTGCTAGCAGCAAGACTAGCGGGAGTATCAATGAGCAGTTCTTC
cdr3_aa: CASSKTSGSINEQFF

d_call: -
clone_size: many
j_call: TRBJ2-7
v_call: TRBV20-1
cdr3_nt: TGCAGTGCTAGCCCTTGGAGGGGTTTAAACGAGCAGTACTTC
cdr3_aa: CSASPWRGLNEQYF

d_call: -
clone_size: -
j_call: TRBJ2-3
v_call: TRBV19
cdr3_nt: TGTGCCAGTGGTCGCGCAGGACCAGGGAGCACAGATACGCAGTATTTT
cdr3_aa: CASGRAGPGSTDTQYF

d_call: -
clone_size: few
j_call: TRBJ2-1
v_call: TRBV7-9
cdr3_nt: TGTGCCAGCAGCTTAGATGTCTGGCAGTTCTTC
cdr3_aa: CASSLDVWQFF

d_call: -
clone_size: few
j_call: TRBJ2-5
v_call: TRBV18
cdr3_nt: TGTGCCAGCTCACCAAGGGTAGGGAAGGAGACCCAGTACTTC
cdr3_aa: CASSPRVGKETQYF

d_call: TRBD1
clone_size: few
j_call: TRBJ1-2
v_call: TRBV18
cdr3_nt: TGTGCCAGCTCACCAGTGGACAGGGGGGAATATGGCTACACCTTC
cdr3_aa: CASSPVDRGEYGYTF

d_call: -
clone_size: few
j_call: TRBJ1-2
v_call: TRBV7-9
cdr3_nt: TGTGCCAGCAGCCGGGACTCAAACAGGTTGACTAATGGCTACACCTTC
cdr3_aa: CASSRDSNRLTNGYTF

d_call: -
clone_size: few
j_call: TRBJ1-1
v_call: TRBV7-9
cdr3_nt: TGTGCCAGCAGCGCCGTTACTAGCACTGAAGCTTTCTTT
cdr3_aa: CASSAVTSTEAFF

d_call: TRBD1
clone_size: once
j_call: TRBJ2-2
v_call: TRBV7-3
cdr3_nt: TGTGCCAGCAGCTTAACCAAGTTCGGACAGGGAGGACGGGAGCTGTTTTTT
cdr3_aa: CASSLTKFGQGGRELFF

d_call: -
clone_size: once
j_call: TRBJ1-1
v_call: TRBV6-2/TRBV6-3
cdr3_nt: TGTGCCAGCAGTCCCGGGGACAACACTGAAGCTTTCTTT
cdr3_aa: CASSPGDNTEAFF

d_call: -
clone_size: -
j_call: TRBJ2-2
v_call: TRBV29-1
cdr3_nt: TGCAGCGCGCTTATCGGGGAGCTGTTTTTT
cdr3_aa: CSALIGELFF

d_call: -
clone_size: -
j_call: TRBJ2-1
v_call: TRBV7-2
cdr3_nt: TGTGCCGGCAGCTTAGAGGTGAGACCCTACAATGAGCAGTTCTTC
cdr3_aa: CAGSLEVRPYNEQFF

d_call: TRBD2
clone_size: -
j_call: TRBJ2-3
v_call: TRBV6-6
cdr3_nt: TGTGCCAGCAGTTACTCTGGAGCGGGAAAGGGTAGCACAGATACGCAGTATTTT
cdr3_aa: CASSYSGAGKGSTDTQYF